A single sample is the source of the 22 T cell receptor beta chains below, sequenced in a study of brain T cells in children with intractable seizures. Using immunoSEQ multiplex PCR, the repertoire was profiled, and TCRdb retains in-frame clones only, with some absent. Of 55,000 to 80,000 clones detected, approximately 95% appear once; the ten largest clones hold around 0.4%. The sequencing here drew on peripheral blood, taken at surgery. The receptors here all came from a boy in the first two years of life with focal cortical dysplasia and intractable seizures.

The CDR3 coding sequence is TGTGCCAGCAGCTTGCCACTAGCGAGAGGGTGGGAGACCCAGTACTTC. Its translation is CASSLPLARGWETQYF. J is TRBJ2-5 and V is TRBV5-6; 7 nucleotides align to TRBD2. Germline V gene lookup returns CDR1 SGHDT and CDR2 YYEEEE. The J segment lost 5 bases and the V segment lost 1 base, leaving 11 bases of the junction unmatched. This CDR3 contains 16 residues.

This rearrangement joins TRBV6-6 to TRBJ2-1; D is perhaps TRBD1 (6 bases). CDR3 length: 15 amino acids. Trimming pared 0 bases from V and 7 bases from J, leaving 13 bases between. Germline values: CDR1 MNHNY, CDR2 SVGAGI (reference sequence). CDR3 loop: CASSYSVGHGNEQFF. The DNA of the CDR3 is TGTGCCAGCAGTTACTCGGTGGGACATGGAAATGAGCAGTTCTTC.

The DNA of the CDR3 is TGTGCCAGCAGCCCGACGGACAGGAGCTCTGGGGCCAACGTCCTGACTTTC. Encoded protein: CASSPTDRSSGANVLTF. This rearrangement joins TRBV5-5 to TRBJ2-6; 7 bases match TRBD1. The CDR3 sequence is 17 residues long. Germline values: CDR1 SGHKS, CDR2 YYEKEE (reference sequence). J was trimmed by 0 bases and V by 4 bases; bases with no gene match: 7.

The chain combines TRBV19 with TRBJ1-5; D not resolved. Per germline, CDR1 LNHDA and CDR2 SQIVND (reference sequence). The CDR3 has 16 amino acids. Trimming removed 3 bases from V and 2 bases from J, with 14 bases in between. DNA of the CDR3: TGTGCCAGTAGTATGCGACGGGCGAATGGCAATCAGCCCCAGCATTTT. Its protein is CASSMRRANGNQPQHF.

The chain uses TRBV6-6 and TRBJ2-2; 12 nucleotides line up with TRBD2. This CDR3 region has 17 residues. The germline gives CDR1 MNHNY, CDR2 SVGAGI (reference sequence). The J segment lost 7 bases and the V segment lost 5 bases, leaving 11 bases of the junction unmatched. The CDR3 region is CASSRTSGIRVGGELFF. The CDR3 DNA reads as TGTGCCAGCAGTCGGACTAGCGGGATACGGGTTGGCGGGGAGCTGTTTTTT.

The chain recombines TRBV7-2 with TRBJ1-5; maybe TRBD1 (5 bases). Trimming took off 0 bases at V and 8 bases at J, with 11 bases between the two ends. This CDR3 is 14 amino acids long. CDR1 is SGHTA, CDR2 FQGNSA, per germline. This CDR3 reads CASSLAGEVEPQHF. In DNA form, the CDR3 reads TGTGCCAGCAGCTTAGCGGGGGAAGTAGAGCCCCAGCATTTT.

The chain joins TRBV6-1 to TRBJ2-3; 8 bases agree with TRBD1. Germline V gene lookup returns CDR1 MNHNS and CDR2 SASEGT. The CDR3 contains 16 residues. With V trimmed by 4 bases and J by 4 bases, 10 bases remained unmatched. CDR3 sequence: CASSAFIGQGPDTQYF. CDR3 DNA sequence: TGTGCCAGCAGTGCCTTCATCGGACAGGGACCAGATACGCAGTATTTT.

The chain combines TRBV18 with TRBJ2-5; 7 bases align to TRBD2. V trimming: 5 bases; J trimming: 5 bases; junction bases outside the gene matches: 5. The CDR3 totals 13 residues. Germline lookup yields CDR1 KGHSH and CDR2 LQKENI. The CDR3 DNA follows: TGTGCCAGCTCATGGGGAGGGATCGAGACCCAGTACTTC. The encoded protein is CASSWGGIETQYF.

The chain links TRBV7-2 to TRBJ2-3; 15 bases fit TRBD2. This CDR3 spans 19 amino acids. CDR1 is SGHTA, CDR2 FQGNSA, per germline. J lost 2 bases, V lost 0 bases, and 6 bases had no gene match. DNA for the CDR3: TGTGCCAGCAGCTTAGCGCTTTGGACTAGCGGGGGGGTCACAGATACGCAGTATTTT. It yields the protein CASSLALWTSGGVTDTQYF.

The chain carries TRBV13 and TRBJ2-3, with 7 bases lining up with TRBD2. The J segment lost 0 bases and the V segment lost 5 bases, leaving 11 bases of the junction unmatched. The germline CDR1 and CDR2 sequences are PRHDT and FYEKMQ (reference sequence). The CDR3 consists of 17 residues. The CDR3 DNA follows: TGTGCCAGCAGCCTATTTTTAGCGGGCCTTAGCACAGATACGCAGTATTTT. Translated, it gives CASSLFLAGLSTDTQYF.

The chain employs TRBV6-5 and TRBJ2-7; no clear D. The V end lost 0 bases, the J end lost 1 base, and 10 bases lay between the germline ends. Per the germline V gene, CDR1 is MNHEY and CDR2 is SVGAGI. The CDR3 loop spans 15 amino acids. The CDR3 spells CASSYSPSGSYEQYF. Here the CDR3 DNA reads TGTGCCAGCAGTTACTCCCCGTCCGGGTCCTACGAGCAGTACTTC.

V is TRBV5-1 and J is TRBJ2-3; 12 bases match TRBD2. Germline trimming cut 0 bases from V and 3 bases from J; bases unmatched to any gene: 8. Germline CDR1 is SGHRS and CDR2 is YFSETQ. The CDR3 extends over 18 amino acids. This chain's CDR3 is CASSLAPTTSGRTDTQYF. As DNA, the CDR3 is TGCGCCAGCAGCTTGGCTCCGACGACTAGCGGGAGAACAGATACGCAGTATTTT.

V gene TRBV2 combines with J gene TRBJ1-2; TRBD1 aligns across 10 bases. CDR1 is SNHLY and CDR2 is FYNNEI in the germline V gene. The ends lost 7 bases at V and 5 bases at J; junction bases unmatched: 7. The CDR3 consists of 14 residues. CDR3 nucleotides: TGTGCCAGCACCTCAGACAGGGGGCCTTATGGCTACACCTTC. This translates into CASTSDRGPYGYTF.

V and J are TRBV3-1 (or the pseudogene TRBV3-2) and TRBJ1-4; D is possibly TRBD1 (5 bases). This CDR3 is built from 17 residues. In germline, CDR1 is LGHDT, CDR2 YNNKEL (reference sequence). V was trimmed by 4 bases and J by 3 bases, leaving 18 bases between them. DNA for the CDR3: TGTGCCAGCAGCCTCGGAAGCTCAGGGCTCTCTAATGAAAAACTGTTTTTT. It translates to CASSLGSSGLSNEKLFF.

This chain connects TRBV29-1 to TRBJ2-1, with D hard to call. The germline gives CDR1 SQVTM, CDR2 ANQGSEA. V was cut by 3 bases and J by 0 bases, with 6 bases left in between. There are 13 residues in the CDR3. The CDR3: CSVERLSYNEQFF. The CDR3 bases are TGCAGCGTTGAGCGGCTCTCCTACAATGAGCAGTTCTTC.

This clone was found once. This specimen includes other DNA sequences encoding the same CDR3. The chain links TRBV7-9 to TRBJ2-5; D not certain. Germline V CDR1 and CDR2: SEHNR, FQNEAQ (reference sequence). The CDR3 spans 12 residues. V was shortened by 2 bases and J by 5 bases, with 6 bases between the two germline ends. CDR3 nucleotides: TGTGCCAGCAGCTTATTGGGGGAGACCCAGTACTTC. It yields the protein CASSLLGETQYF.

V usage is TRBV9 and J usage is TRBJ1-5, with unresolved D. CDR1 and CDR2 from the germline V gene are SGDLS and YYNGEE. The CDR3 is 14 amino acids. V lost 0 bases, J lost 2 bases, and 6 bases lay in between. CDR3 amino acids: CASSVGSGNQPQHF. The CDR3, as DNA: TGTGCCAGCAGCGTAGGCAGCGGCAATCAGCCCCAGCATTTT.

V is TRBV5-1 and J is TRBJ2-5, with no clear D. V shed 5 bases and J shed 4 bases, with 27 bases lying between them. The germline V gene encodes CDR1 SGHRS and CDR2 YFSETQ. The CDR3 sequence is 18 residues long. The CDR3 loop is CASRRRKGPEVGLETQYF. In DNA form, the CDR3 reads TGCGCCAGCAGGAGACGGAAAGGGCCTGAAGTGGGGTTAGAGACCCAGTACTTC.

The chain carries TRBV7-2 and TRBJ1-1; no clear D. Germline CDR1 and CDR2: SGHTA and FQGNSA. V lost 1 base, J lost 0 bases, and 6 bases lay in between. The CDR3 spans 14 residues. CDR3: CASSLVRLNTEAFF. Here the CDR3 DNA reads TGTGCCAGCAGCTTAGTTAGACTGAACACTGAAGCTTTCTTT.

The chain uses TRBV5-1 and TRBJ1-6; D is unresolved. The germline V and J ends were trimmed by 4 bases and 0 bases, with 14 bases remaining between them. This CDR3 has 17 residues. In germline, CDR1 is SGHRS, CDR2 YFSETQ. This CDR3 reads CASSPTDGSSYNSPLHF. The DNA for the CDR3 is TGCGCCAGCAGCCCGACGGACGGTAGCTCCTATAATTCACCCCTCCACTTT. The complete variable domain, with remaining parts taken from reference TRBV5-1 and TRBJ1-6, reads KAGVTQTPRYLIKTRGQQVTLSCSPISGHRSVSWYQQTPGQGLQFLFEYFSETQRNKGNFPGRFSGRQFSNSRSEMNVSTLELGDSALYLCASSPTDGSSYNSPLHFGNGTRLTVT.

The chain employs TRBV20-1 and TRBJ2-5; the D is unclear. V was clipped by 5 bases and J by 1 base, with 2 bases between them. Germline CDR1 DFQATT, CDR2 SNEGSKA (reference sequence). The CDR3 has 10 amino acids. The CDR3, as DNA: TGCAGTGCTTCCCAAGAGACCCAGTACTTC. Its protein product is CSASQETQYF.

The CDR3 spells CASRRTGNNGYTF. The CDR3 region has the DNA TGTGCCAGCAGACGGACAGGGAACAATGGCTACACCTTC. The V and J genes are TRBV6-5 and TRBJ1-2; 8 bases fit TRBD1. Germline CDR1 MNHEY, CDR2 SVGAGI. This CDR3 has 13 amino acids. The V gene end was trimmed by 6 bases and the J gene end by 6 bases; junction bases not matched to a gene: 6.